The clone carrying this T cell receptor (beta chain) came up many times. This specimen comes from a study of T-cell reconstitution after alpha-beta-depleted transplantation in children. Unique molecular identifiers featured in how the TCRbeta library was prepared. From the PCR reads, TCRdb called clonotypes with MiXCR, one entry per CDR3 protein. The data contain hundreds of thousands of distinct CDR3 sequences, 10% to 13% of them seen just once; the ten biggest clones take up 2% to 2.5%. This specimen consisted of PBMCs, obtained before TCRalphabeta/CD19-depleted stem cell transplant. The TCR sequence derives from a child aged 2 to 10 with inherited bone marrow failure, due to receive a stem cell transplant.

The CDR3 nucleotides are TGCGCCAGCAGCCTACTAGCGGAGTCCTACAATGAGCAGTTCTTC. Protein product: CASSLLAESYNEQFF. This sequence joins TRBV5-1 and TRBJ2-1; TRBD2 agrees at 8 bases. Germline values: CDR1 SGHRS, CDR2 YFSETQ. The CDR3 has 15 amino acids. Losses at the gene ends were 4 bases for V and 1 base for J; bases not matched to a gene: 4.